A single sample is the source of the 24 T cell receptor beta chains below, sequenced in a study of T cell responses to AZD1222 COVID-19 vaccine. Data came from immunoSEQ multiplex PCR; TCRdb stores just in-frame clones and leaves some out. This table holds roughly 70,000 clones, about 90% found once. The sample in question was peripheral blood, obtained on day 0 of AZD1222 vaccination. The receptors were sampled from an adult in good health.

This clone was seen only once. The chain recombines TRBV5-6 with TRBJ2-3, with D unclear. The CDR3 consists of 13 residues. Germline V lookup: CDR1 SGHDT, CDR2 YYEEEE. V lost 0 bases, J lost 3 bases, and 5 bases lay in between. DNA of the CDR3: TGTGCCAGCAGCTTGGGAAAAACAGATACGCAGTATTTT. Its translation is CASSLGKTDTQYF.

The rearrangement uses TRBV4-2 and TRBJ2-2; D is unclear. The CDR3 has 15 residues. CDR1 is LGHNA and CDR2 is YNFKEQ in the germline V gene. The V end was cut by 0 bases, the J end by 0 bases, with 5 bases between. CDR3 coding DNA: TGTGCCAGCAGCCAAGAGTGGGCGAACACCGGGGAGCTGTTTTTT. As protein: CASSQEWANTGELFF.

The chain carries TRBV6-5 and TRBJ1-3; D possibly corresponds to TRBD1 (6 bases). Germline V CDR1 and CDR2: MNHEY, SVGAGI. This CDR3 is built from 15 residues. Trimming cost V 7 bases and J 0 bases, with 13 bases left between them. The CDR3 loop reads CASMRGFDSGNTIYF. As DNA, the CDR3 is TGTGCCAGCATGAGGGGGTTCGACTCTGGAAACACCATATATTTT.

The gene calls are TRBV5-8 and TRBJ2-2, with 10 bases lining up with TRBD1. This CDR3 has 17 residues. The germline CDR1 and CDR2 sequences are SGHTS and YDEGEE. The ends lost 1 base at V and 4 bases at J; junction bases unmatched: 7. The DNA for the CDR3 is TGTGCCAGCAGCTTGCCGCGACAGGGGGCAAGCACCGGGGAGCTGTTTTTT. Protein sequence: CASSLPRQGASTGELFF.

V usage is TRBV5-8 and J usage is TRBJ2-3; TRBD2 aligns across 8 bases. This CDR3 spans 15 amino acids. Germline CDR1 is SGHTS and CDR2 is YDEGEE. The V and J ends lost 4 bases and 2 bases, in that order; junction bases with no gene match: 6. CDR3 region: CASSPSGGFTDTQYF. The CDR3 DNA sequence: TGTGCCAGCAGCCCCAGCGGGGGTTTCACAGATACGCAGTATTTT.

There are a few counts of this clone. V usage is TRBV12-3 or TRBV12-4 and J usage is TRBJ1-2, with 7 positions matching TRBD1. This CDR3 contains 13 residues. Losses at the gene ends were 3 bases for V and 4 bases for J; bases not matched to a gene: 2. The DNA for the CDR3 is TGTGCCAGCAGTTTCACAGGGGCCTATGGCTACACCTTC. This translates into CASSFTGAYGYTF.

The CDR3 loop is CASSLGTGDHEQYF. As DNA, the CDR3 is TGTGCCAGCAGCTTAGGGACAGGGGACCACGAGCAGTACTTC. The chain carries TRBV7-6 and TRBJ2-7; 9 positions agree with TRBD1. Trimming at V came to 1 base and at J to 5 bases, leaving 3 bases not matched to a gene. This CDR3 is built from 14 residues. The germline V gene has CDR1 SGHVS and CDR2 FNYEAQ.

This clone was picked up a small number of times. V and J are TRBV7-9 and TRBJ2-7; a weak D match, TRBD1 (6 bases). The germline V gene encodes CDR1 SEHNR and CDR2 FQNEAQ (reference sequence). V was shortened by 5 bases and J by 5 bases, with 13 bases between the two germline ends. The CDR3 totals 13 residues. This CDR3 reads CASSPSTGNEQYF. The CDR3 DNA sequence: TGTGCCAGCAGCCCGAGTACAGGGAACGAGCAGTACTTC.

Here the CDR3 reads CASSLGVDEQYF. Written as DNA, the CDR3 is TGTGCCAGCAGCTTAGGCGTTGACGAGCAGTACTTC. The chain is built from TRBV7-9 and TRBJ2-7; D is uncertain. The CDR3 is made up of 12 amino acids. With 1 base removed from V and 5 bases from J, the gap between germline ends came to 6 bases. The V gene's germline CDR1 is SEHNR and CDR2 FQNEAQ (reference sequence).

For this clone: Other nucleotide sequences in the sample specify the same CDR3. The chain has TRBV5-1 and TRBJ2-1; D is undetermined. Germline-derived CDR1 and CDR2 are SGHRS and YFSETQ. CDR3 length equals 14 residues. V gave up 1 base and J gave up 7 bases, with 12 bases separating them. The CDR3 protein is CASSLSGGYNEQFF. The CDR3 coding sequence is TGCGCCAGCAGCTTGTCGGGCGGATATAATGAGCAGTTCTTC.

This chain connects TRBV28 to TRBJ2-7, with 10 bases aligning to TRBD1. V shed 3 bases, J shed 5 bases, and the junction held 16 bases outside the gene matches. This CDR3 has 18 amino acids. The germline V gene encodes CDR1 MDHEN and CDR2 SYDVKM. The CDR3 loop reads CASSFLGQGKGTQDEQYF. CDR3 bases: TGTGCCAGCAGTTTTTTGGGACAGGGGAAAGGCACGCAAGACGAGCAGTACTTC.

In its sample, this clone was seen a few times. Distinct nucleotide sequences in the sample also encode this CDR3. The chain combines TRBV5-6 with TRBJ1-1, with D hard to call. The CDR3 sequence is 14 residues long. V lost 1 base and J lost 1, with 8 bases in between. Germline V gene lookup returns CDR1 SGHDT and CDR2 YYEEEE. Here the CDR3 reads CASSLPGENTEAFF. CDR3 coding DNA: TGTGCCAGCAGCTTGCCTGGGGAGAACACTGAAGCTTTCTTT.

This chain joins TRBV21-1 and TRBJ2-6; TRBD1 is the table's D call and was not checked against the DNA. TRBV21-1 is classified as a pseudogene. The CDR3 spans 14 residues. The chain's CDR3 is CAGAPRVGANVLTF. For the CDR3, the DNA is TGTGCCGGGGCCCCCAGGGTTGGGGCCAACGTCCTGACTTTC.

The J gene is TRBJ1-5, the V gene TRBV3-1 (or the pseudogene TRBV3-2), with D possibly being TRBD1 (5 bases). The CDR3 is 17 amino acids. The V and J ends lost 0 bases and 3 bases respectively, with 15 bases between them. Germline CDR1 is LGHDT and CDR2 is YNNKEL (reference sequence). The CDR3 reads CASSQDVVRDYNQPQHF. DNA of the CDR3: TGTGCCAGCAGCCAAGATGTGGTACGGGACTACAATCAGCCCCAGCATTTT.

The rearrangement joins TRBV6-5 to TRBJ2-2; D ambiguous. V lost 0 bases and J lost 3, with 11 bases in between. CDR3 length: 16 residues. Germline lookup yields CDR1 MNHEY and CDR2 SVGAGI. The CDR3 coding sequence is TGTGCCAGCAGTTACTCGGCTGGGGTATACACCGGGGAGCTGTTTTTT. This codes for CASSYSAGVYTGELFF.

The rearrangement joins TRBV19 to TRBJ1-2; 8 nucleotides match TRBD1. The CDR3 consists of 15 residues. Germline V gene data show CDR1 as LNHDA and CDR2 as SQIVND (reference sequence). The V gene end was trimmed by 3 bases and the J gene end by 7 bases; junction bases not matched to a gene: 10. The DNA for the CDR3 is TGTGCCAGTAGTATTTCCCCGACAGGGGTGTTTGGCTACACCTTC. Translating gives CASSISPTGVFGYTF.

This chain links TRBV14 with TRBJ2-5; unclear D gene. This CDR3 has 14 amino acids. The V gene lost 4 bases and the J gene lost 1 base, with 10 bases spanning the gap. Germline V lookup: CDR1 SGHDN, CDR2 FVKESK. The CDR3, as DNA: TGTGCCAGCAGCCTACCCCTACCCCAAGAGACCCAGTACTTC. It specifies CASSLPLPQETQYF. Based on the CDR3 plus reference TRBV14 and TRBJ2-5, the full variable domain is EAGVTQFPSHSVIEKGQTVTLRCDPISGHDNLYWYRRVMGKEIKFLLHFVKESKQDESGMPNNRFLAERTGGTYSTLKVQPAELEDSGVYFCASSLPLPQETQYFGPGTRLLVL.

This clone was picked up one time. The chain joins TRBV6-5 to TRBJ2-7; 9 nucleotides match TRBD1. Germline V gives CDR1 MNHEY, CDR2 SVGAGI. Trimming cost V 5 bases and J 3 bases; bases outside gene matches: 8. The CDR3 totals 15 residues. The CDR3: CASSPSGTGHYEQYF. Written as DNA, the CDR3 is TGTGCCAGCAGTCCCAGTGGGACAGGGCACTACGAGCAGTACTTC.

The chain carries TRBV28 and TRBJ1-3, with a weak D call TRBD1 (6 bases). The CDR3 length is 14 residues. Germline CDR1 is MDHEN and CDR2 is SYDVKM. V was pared by 2 bases and J by 2 bases, with 7 bases between. CDR3 sequence: CASSLRGPGNTIYF. The DNA for the CDR3 is TGTGCCAGCAGTTTACGGGGGCCTGGAAACACCATATATTTT.

The genes are TRBV19 and TRBJ2-3; 10 bases map to TRBD2. CDR1 LNHDA and CDR2 SQIVND come from the germline V gene (reference sequence). The CDR3 sequence is 15 residues long. The J segment lost 5 bases and the V segment lost 3 bases, leaving 5 bases of the junction unmatched. The DNA for the CDR3 is TGTGCCAGTAGTATGGCAGCGGGAGGGGTAGATACGCAGTATTTT. Translation: CASSMAAGGVDTQYF. Complete variable domain (other parts from reference TRBV19 and TRBJ2-3): DGGITQSPKYLFRKEGQNVTLSCEQNLNHDAMYWYRQDPGQGLRLIYYSQIVNDFQKGDIAEGYSVSREKKESFPLTVTSAQKNPTAFYLCASSMAAGGVDTQYFGPGTRLTVL.

This rearrangement joins TRBV5-1 to TRBJ1-1, with D perhaps TRBD1 (5 bases). V lost 4 bases to trimming and J lost 1 base, with 11 bases between them. Germline values: CDR1 SGHRS, CDR2 YFSETQ. The CDR3 is 14 amino acids. DNA of the CDR3: TGCGCCAGCAGCCGGGACGGGACGAACACTGAAGCTTTCTTT. It translates to CASSRDGTNTEAFF.

This chain joins TRBV2 and TRBJ1-6, with D maybe TRBD1 (5 bases). Germline CDR1 and CDR2: SNHLY and FYNNEI. V dropped 6 bases and J dropped 9 bases, with 12 bases sitting between them. CDR3 length: 13 amino acids. The CDR3 sequence: CASRAGFGSPLHF. The CDR3 region has the DNA TGTGCCAGCAGGGCAGGGTTTGGTTCACCCCTCCACTTT.

Concerning this clone: The junction and the germline gene differ at one end; a read error may be behind it. This sequence joins TRBV29-1 and TRBJ2-7, with unresolved D. The germline CDR1 and CDR2 sequences are SQVTM and ANQGSEA. The CDR3 is 12 residues long. The CDR3 loop is CNVEVLSYEQYF. The CDR3 DNA follows: TGCAACGTTGAAGTCCTCTCCTACGAGCAGTACTTC.

In this sample, this clone turned up a few times. The V and J genes are TRBV11-3 and TRBJ1-2; perhaps TRBD1 as D (6 bases). Trimming pared 10 bases from V and 2 bases from J, leaving 14 bases between. This CDR3 region has 13 residues. Germline lookup yields CDR1 SGHNT and CDR2 YENEEA. The DNA for the CDR3 is TGTGCCATATCGACAGGAGTGAACTATGGCTACACCTTC. Translating gives CAISTGVNYGYTF.